This T cell receptor (beta chain) is drawn from a study of cytomegalovirus exposure and HLA in healthy donors. General study points: About 87% or about 30% of the time was how often most TCR beta V segments were productive, according to an earlier analysis. Roughly uniform sequencing depth across donors was assumed, possibly incorrectly.

A note on this clone: Its specificity is unknown.

This CDR3 region has 14 residues. The V gene's germline CDR1 is SEHNR and CDR2 FQNEAQ (reference sequence). Losses at the gene ends were 2 bases for V and 5 bases for J; bases not matched to a gene: 3. In the PCR, 60 Vbeta and 13 Jbeta primers were used. The data were produced by immunoSEQ multiplex PCR, yet TCRdb's version contains in-frame clones alone and is incomplete. The sample has 210,000 or so clones; over 80% are singletons. The genes are TRBV7-9 and TRBJ2-1; 7 nucleotides align to TRBD2. The sequenced sample was PBMCs. The origin of this receptor is a woman aged 45-65 years in good health and CMV-seropositive. This CDR3 is CASSLTLADNEQFF. The CDR3, as DNA: TGTGCCAGCAGCTTAACGCTAGCGGACAATGAGCAGTTCTTC.